This T cell receptor (beta chain) came from a study of blood T cell repertoires in COVID-19. Clinical histories supplied by participants themselves formed the basis of cohort assignment. Data came from immunoSEQ multiplex PCR; TCRdb stores just in-frame clones and leaves some out. The table lists some 400,000 clones, around 92% of them singletons, with 1.7% in the top ten. The CDR3 is 14 residues long. Between the trimmed V and J ends, which lost 0 bases and 2 bases, there was a span of 8 bases. The germline CDR1 and CDR2 sequences are SGHAT and FQNNGV. Sequenced sample: PBMCs or T cells enriched from blood (not recorded which). This chain connects TRBV11-2 to TRBJ2-7, with unresolved D. The clonotype originates from a woman aged 25 to 45 who had recovered from COVID-19. The CDR3 region has the DNA TGTGCCAGCAGCTTAGATCGGTTAACCTACGAGCAGTACTTC. Protein product: CASSLDRLTYEQYF.